This T cell receptor beta chain was recorded in a study of human T cells and chemical hapten exposure (dated by TCRdb to 2020 to 2022). Regarding the complete study: For sensitization, 2% DPC in acetone was applied to a 2 cm by 2 cm area of upper inner arm skin. Throughout the approximately 23-week study period, patients were also given weekly therapeutic DPC doses on the scalp. Patch testing was performed on the upper back with Finn chambers containing 0.01% DPC, and the patch tests were scored after 6 days according to International Contact Dermatitis Research Group standards. The patient cohort, mostly female, included alopecia areata with under or over 50% scalp involvement, alopecia totalis and alopecia universalis. Libraries were pooled for sequencing, and per-sample TCR yields varied mainly because of small differences in library volumes within the pool. The study tracked peripheral blood TCR repertoire changes in vivo during primary and secondary sensitization to the hapten diphenylcyclopropenone (DPC) in alopecia patients. Patient blood was sampled pre-sensitization (week 0) and at 2, 6 and about 24 weeks after DPC sensitization. Nearly 30 alopecia patients gave blood for TCR sequencing at one to four time points (pre-sensitization, 2, 6 and 24 weeks). Beyond this particular receptor, the publication reports: Repeated subsampling changed both the strength of the expansion versus patch-test correlation and the threshold at which the correlation became significant. No change with DPC sensitization was found in the number of TCRs above 1 in 1000 frequency, and no evidence of global repertoire structure alterations was found. Because every patient had alopecia, a presumed autoimmune disease, the patients' immune response might differ from that of healthy individuals. Compared with pre-sensitization or healthy control sets, expanded TCRs formed significantly more large CDR3 similarity clusters, which is consistent with antigen-driven responses. Patch test score was positively correlated with the number of PT1 expanded TCRs, with significance at thresholds 8, 16 and 32 but not at 4.

Library creation used RACE. TCRdb names NextSeq 500 as the instrument used. During library preparation, unique molecular identifiers were attached to individual cDNA molecules so that TCRs could be counted in a quantitative, reproducible way. Both TCR alpha and TCR beta chains were sequenced from each blood RNA sample. The authors' analysis ran thus. The median number of TCRs per sample was some 100,000, ranging from about 23,224 to 750,000. V, J and CDR3 annotation of the TCR reads was carried out using the Decombinator software suite. For PS versus PT1 abundance plots, all samples were subsampled to the same number of TCRs (28,000). TCRs were defined as expanded if absent before sensitization and observed at least eight times at the 2-week time point. TCRdb itself trimmed the public reads at Q25 with fastp, ran MiXCR and retained productive beta chains. Rows with one shared CDR3 protein collapse into an entry with the most common genes and DNA. Clone size and V and J calls follow TCRdb, not the original study. This sample is represented by 190,000 or so distinct CDR3 sequences; approximately 31% of them were singletons. The ten largest clones capture less than 3.5% of the sample.

Cut back by 0 bases and 8 bases, the V and J ends lie 7 bases apart. The CDR3 measures 13 amino acids from cysteine to phenylalanine. CDR3 DNA only is kept here, 39 bases in frame from base 1. The germline V gene (reference sequence) specifies LNHNV as CDR1 and YYDKDF as CDR2. The sample's time point, from its label and the paper: pre-sensitization, week 0. The meaning of the sample's treatment or condition label: therapeutic diphenylcyclopropenone sensitization with weekly scalp DPC. At every patch-test visit, the blood draw took place before the patch test was put on. Patients were considered eligible if aged 18 to 70, diagnosed with alopecia and deemed suitable for DPC therapy, and patients were excluded if pregnant. Unfractionated whole blood was collected in Tempus Blood RNA tubes, and total RNA was extracted from that blood. This clonotype has only a few counts. It lacks a known antigen. The sample holds no much larger clone one base away, and base qualities are not on file.

The specimen comprised whole blood, sampled in connection with sensitization to the hapten diphenylcyclopropenone (DPC). This TCR was sampled from a woman in her 30s with alopecia areata. Some clones in this sample may be carry-over from other donors' samples. Recombination linked TRBV15 to TRBJ1-4; no D gene is confidently identified. The CDR3 region reads CATSRDPGEKLFF. The nucleotide sequence reads as follows: TGTGCCACCAGCAGAGACCCTGGGGAAAAACTGTTTTTT. Reference TRBV15 and TRBJ1-4 proteins supply the regions before and after the CDR3; the full variable domain is: DAMVIQNPRYQVTQFGKPVTLSCSQTLNHNVMYWYQQKSSQAPKLLFHYYDKDFNNEADTPDNFQSRRPNTSFCFLDIRSPGLGDTAMYLCATSRDPGEKLFFGSGTQLSVL.